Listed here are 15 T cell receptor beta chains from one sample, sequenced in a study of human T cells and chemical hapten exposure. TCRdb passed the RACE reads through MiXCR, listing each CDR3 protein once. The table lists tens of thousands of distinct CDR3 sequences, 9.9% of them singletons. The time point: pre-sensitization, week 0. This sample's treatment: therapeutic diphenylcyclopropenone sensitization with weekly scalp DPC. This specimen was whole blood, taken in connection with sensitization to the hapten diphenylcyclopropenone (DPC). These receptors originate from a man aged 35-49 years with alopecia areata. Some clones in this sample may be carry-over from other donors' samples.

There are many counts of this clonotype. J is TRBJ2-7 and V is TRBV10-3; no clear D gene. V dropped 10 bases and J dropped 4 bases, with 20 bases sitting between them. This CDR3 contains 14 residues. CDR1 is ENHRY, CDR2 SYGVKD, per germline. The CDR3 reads CATSESANFYEQYF. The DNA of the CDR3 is TGTGCCACCTCCGAGAGCGCGAATTTTTACGAGCAGTACTTC.

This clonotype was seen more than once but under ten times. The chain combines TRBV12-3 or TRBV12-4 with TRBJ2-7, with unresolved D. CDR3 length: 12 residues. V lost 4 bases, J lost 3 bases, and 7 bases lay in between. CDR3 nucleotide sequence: TGTGCCAGCAGTTCAGGCCTCTACGAGCAGTACTTC. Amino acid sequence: CASSSGLYEQYF.

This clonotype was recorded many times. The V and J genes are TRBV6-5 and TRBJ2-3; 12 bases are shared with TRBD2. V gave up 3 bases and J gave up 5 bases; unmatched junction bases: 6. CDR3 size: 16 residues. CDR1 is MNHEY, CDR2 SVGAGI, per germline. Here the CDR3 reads CASSYALAGGIDTQYF. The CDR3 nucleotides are TGTGCCAGCAGTTATGCCCTAGCGGGAGGGATAGATACGCAGTATTTT.

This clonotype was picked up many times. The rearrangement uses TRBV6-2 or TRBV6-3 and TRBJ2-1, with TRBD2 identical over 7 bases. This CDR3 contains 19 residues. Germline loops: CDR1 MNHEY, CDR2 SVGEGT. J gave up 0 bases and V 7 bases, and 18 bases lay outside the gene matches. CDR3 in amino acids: CASIAGREPVRSSYNEQFF. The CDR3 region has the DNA TGTGCCAGCATCGCGGGGCGGGAGCCCGTACGGAGCTCCTACAATGAGCAGTTCTTC.

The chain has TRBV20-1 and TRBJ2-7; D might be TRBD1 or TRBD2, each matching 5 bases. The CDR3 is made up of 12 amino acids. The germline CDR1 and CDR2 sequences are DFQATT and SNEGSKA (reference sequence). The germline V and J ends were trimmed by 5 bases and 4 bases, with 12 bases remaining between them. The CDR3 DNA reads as TGCAGTGCTTGTCCGGGGCCATACGAGCAGTACTTC. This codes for CSACPGPYEQYF.

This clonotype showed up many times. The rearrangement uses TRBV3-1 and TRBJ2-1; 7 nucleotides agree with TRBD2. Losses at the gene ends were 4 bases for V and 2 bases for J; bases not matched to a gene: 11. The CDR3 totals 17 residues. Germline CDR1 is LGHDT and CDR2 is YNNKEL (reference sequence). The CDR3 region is CASSPPTSRGTYNEQFF. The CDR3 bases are TGTGCCAGCAGCCCCCCCACTTCGCGGGGGACCTACAATGAGCAGTTCTTC.

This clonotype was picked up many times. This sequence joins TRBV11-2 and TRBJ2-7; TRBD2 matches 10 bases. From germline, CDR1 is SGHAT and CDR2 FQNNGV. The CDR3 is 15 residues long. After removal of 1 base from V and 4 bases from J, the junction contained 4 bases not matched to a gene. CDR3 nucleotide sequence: TGTGCCAGCAGCTTAGGTACTAGCGGGATTTACGAGCAGTACTTC. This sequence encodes CASSLGTSGIYEQYF. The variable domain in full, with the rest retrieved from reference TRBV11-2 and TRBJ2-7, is EAGVAQSPRYKIIEKRQSVAFWCNPISGHATLYWYQQILGQGPKLLIQFQNNGVVDDSQLPKDRFSAERLKGVDSTLKIQPAKLEDSAVYLCASSLGTSGIYEQYFGPGTRLTVT.

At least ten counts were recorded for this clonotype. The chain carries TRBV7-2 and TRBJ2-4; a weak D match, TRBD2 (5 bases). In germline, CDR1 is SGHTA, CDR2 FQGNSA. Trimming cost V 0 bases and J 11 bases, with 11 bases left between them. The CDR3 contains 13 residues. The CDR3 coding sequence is TGTGCCAGCAGCTTAGCGGAGGTCACCGTTCAGTACTTC. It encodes CASSLAEVTVQYF.

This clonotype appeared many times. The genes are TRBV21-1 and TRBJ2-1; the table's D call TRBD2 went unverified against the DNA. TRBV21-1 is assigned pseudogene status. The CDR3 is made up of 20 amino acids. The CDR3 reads CASTPNRLAACSSSYNEQFF. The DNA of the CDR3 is TGTGCCAGCACACCAAACCGACTAGCGGCGTGTTCGAGCTCCTACAATGAGCAGTTCTTC.

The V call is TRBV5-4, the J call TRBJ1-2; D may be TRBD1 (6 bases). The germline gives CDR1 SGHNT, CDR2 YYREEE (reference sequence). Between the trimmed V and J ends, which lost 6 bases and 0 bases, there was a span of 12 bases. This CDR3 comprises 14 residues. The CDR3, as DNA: TGTGCCAGCACCGCGGGGGCATCTAACTATGGCTACACCTTC. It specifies CASTAGASNYGYTF. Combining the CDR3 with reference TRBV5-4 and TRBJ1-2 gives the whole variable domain ETGVTQSPTHLIKTRGQQVTLRCSSQSGHNTVSWYQQALGQGPQFIFQYYREEENGRGNFPPRFSGLQFPNYSSELNVNALELDDSALYLCASTAGASNYGYTFGSGTRLTVV.

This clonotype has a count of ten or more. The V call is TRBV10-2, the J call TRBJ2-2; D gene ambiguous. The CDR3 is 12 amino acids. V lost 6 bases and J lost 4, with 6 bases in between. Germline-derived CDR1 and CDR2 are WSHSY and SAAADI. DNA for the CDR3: TGCGCCAGCAGCCCTAGCACCGGGGAGCTGTTTTTT. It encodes CASSPSTGELFF.

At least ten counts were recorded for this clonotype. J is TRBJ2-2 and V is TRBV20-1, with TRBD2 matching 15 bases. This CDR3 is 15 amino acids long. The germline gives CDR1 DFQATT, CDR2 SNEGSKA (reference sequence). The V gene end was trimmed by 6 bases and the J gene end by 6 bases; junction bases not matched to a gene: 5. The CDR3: CSATGLAGGAGELFF. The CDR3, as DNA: TGCAGTGCCACTGGACTAGCGGGAGGGGCCGGGGAGCTGTTTTTT.

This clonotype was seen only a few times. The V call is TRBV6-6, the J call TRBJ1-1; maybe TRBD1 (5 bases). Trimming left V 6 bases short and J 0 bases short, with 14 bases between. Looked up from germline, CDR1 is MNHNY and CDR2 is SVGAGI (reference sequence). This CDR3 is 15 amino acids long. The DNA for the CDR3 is TGTGCCAGCAGGCCCTGGGAGGGGATGAACACTGAAGCTTTCTTT. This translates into CASRPWEGMNTEAFF.

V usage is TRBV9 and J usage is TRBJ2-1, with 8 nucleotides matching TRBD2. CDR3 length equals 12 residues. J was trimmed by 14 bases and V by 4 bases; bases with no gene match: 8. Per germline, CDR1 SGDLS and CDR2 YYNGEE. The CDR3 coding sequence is TGTGCCAGCAGCTTAACCGGGGGGGAAGAGTTCTTC. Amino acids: CASSLTGGEEFF.

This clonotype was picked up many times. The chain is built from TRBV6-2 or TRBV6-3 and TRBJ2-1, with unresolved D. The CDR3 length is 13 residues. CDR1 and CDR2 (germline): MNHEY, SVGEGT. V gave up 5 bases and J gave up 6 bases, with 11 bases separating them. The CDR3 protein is CASSPATINEQFF. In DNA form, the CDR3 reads TGTGCCAGCAGTCCCGCCACCATCAATGAGCAGTTCTTC.